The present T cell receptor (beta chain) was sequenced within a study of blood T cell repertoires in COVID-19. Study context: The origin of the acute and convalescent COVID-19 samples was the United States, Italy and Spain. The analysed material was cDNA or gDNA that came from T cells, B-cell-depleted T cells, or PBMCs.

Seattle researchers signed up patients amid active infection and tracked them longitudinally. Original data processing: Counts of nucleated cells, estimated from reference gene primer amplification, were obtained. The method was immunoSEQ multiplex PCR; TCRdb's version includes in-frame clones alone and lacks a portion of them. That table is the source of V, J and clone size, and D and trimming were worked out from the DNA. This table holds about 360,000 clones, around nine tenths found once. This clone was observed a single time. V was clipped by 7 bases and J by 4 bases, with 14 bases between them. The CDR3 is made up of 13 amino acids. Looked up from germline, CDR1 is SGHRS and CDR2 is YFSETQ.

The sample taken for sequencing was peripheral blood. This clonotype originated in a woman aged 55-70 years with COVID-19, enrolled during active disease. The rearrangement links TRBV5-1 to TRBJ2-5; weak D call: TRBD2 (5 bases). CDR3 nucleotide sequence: TGCGCCAGCGGTCTAGCTTCTGGAGAGACCCAGTACTTC. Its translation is CASGLASGETQYF.